Presented here are 22 T cell receptor beta chains from one specimen sequenced in a study of memory CD8 T cells in hepatitis C reinfection. Stated time point: peak reinfection, 3 to 8 weeks after reinfection detection. Sorted cells were sequenced directly ex vivo without any in vitro expansion. Measured with immunoSEQ multiplex PCR; TCRdb has only the in-frame clones, and not every one. The sample includes fewer than 50,000 clones, 88% of them seen just once. The sequencing sample was made of naive CD8+ T cells sorted from blood. The receptors were sampled from a man aged 18 to 30 with hepatitis C virus infection.

This chain uses TRBV7-2 with TRBJ2-5; no clear D. Trimming stripped 7 bases from V and 4 bases from J, with 13 bases between. The V gene's germline CDR1 is SGHTA and CDR2 FQGNSA. The CDR3 has 13 amino acids. For the CDR3, the DNA is TGTGCCAGCACTCGTGAGCGTGGAGAGACCCAGTACTTC. It translates to CASTRERGETQYF.

The chain links TRBV4-1 to TRBJ2-1; 10 bases are a match to TRBD2. The germline V gene has CDR1 MGHRA and CDR2 YSYEKL. This CDR3 region has 14 residues. With 0 bases clipped from V and 9 bases from J, the junction kept 2 bases outside the gene matches. The CDR3 sequence is CASSQEPSGSEQFF. CDR3 DNA: TGCGCCAGCAGCCAAGAACCTAGCGGGAGTGAGCAGTTCTTC.

The V gene is TRBV9, the J gene TRBJ1-5; D ambiguous. Trimming took 4 bases from V and 5 from J, leaving 19 bases between them. Germline V lookup: CDR1 SGDLS, CDR2 YYNGEE. CDR3 length equals 16 residues. CDR3 residues: CASSSSPGNGDQPQHF. CDR3 in DNA: TGTGCCAGCAGCTCATCCCCGGGAAACGGGGATCAGCCCCAGCATTTT.

This chain uses TRBV19 with TRBJ2-1; tentatively, D is TRBD2 (6 bases). CDR3 size: 14 residues. Looked up from germline, CDR1 is LNHDA and CDR2 is SQIVND (reference sequence). The V and J ends lost 3 bases and 5 bases respectively, with 11 bases between them. CDR3 sequence (DNA): TGTGCCAGTAGTATTCCGGGACTCAACAATGAGCAGTTCTTC. Translation gives CASSIPGLNNEQFF. The full variable domain, in which reference TRBV19 and TRBJ2-1 provide the parts outside the CDR3, is DGGITQSPKYLFRKEGQNVTLSCEQNLNHDAMYWYRQDPGQGLRLIYYSQIVNDFQKGDIAEGYSVSREKKESFPLTVTSAQKNPTAFYLCASSIPGLNNEQFFGPGTRLTVL.

This chain connects TRBV7-9 to TRBJ2-7; D is possibly TRBD2 (5 bases). V lost 5 bases to trimming and J lost 4 bases, with 12 bases between them. CDR3 length: 13 amino acids. Germline loops: CDR1 SEHNR, CDR2 FQNEAQ (reference sequence). CDR3 coding DNA: TGTGCCAGCAGCATTACTGAGGGATACGAGCAGTACGTC. Its translation: CASSITEGYEQYV.

This chain links TRBV5-1 with TRBJ2-7, with 7 positions matching TRBD1. With V trimmed by 1 base and J by 3 bases, 7 bases remained unmatched. CDR3 length equals 15 residues. Germline V gene data show CDR1 as SGHRS and CDR2 as YFSETQ. CDR3: CASSLLPGTVYEQYV. CDR3 in DNA: TGCGCCAGCAGCTTGTTACCCGGGACAGTCTACGAGCAGTACGTC.

On this clone: Since the CDR3 does not end with the conserved phenylalanine or tryptophan, this likely comes from a read error. The V gene is TRBV19, the J gene TRBJ1-5; possibly TRBD1 for D (5 bases). The germline V gene has CDR1 LNHDA and CDR2 SQIVND (reference sequence). The CDR3 is made up of 16 amino acids. Deletions cut 5 bases from V and 1 base from J, with 15 bases between. Here the CDR3 reads CASSASGGRSNQPQHL. In DNA, the CDR3 is TGTGCCAGTAGTGCCTCGGGGGGACGGAGCAATCAGCCCCAGCATCTT.

The rearrangement uses TRBV28 and TRBJ1-5; D not certain. Trimming removed 4 bases from V and 0 bases from J, with 10 bases in between. CDR3 length equals 15 residues. From germline, CDR1 is MDHEN and CDR2 SYDVKM. The chain's CDR3 is CASSSTEYSNQPQHF. CDR3 DNA: TGTGCCAGCAGTTCTACGGAGTATAGCAATCAGCCCCAGCATTTT.

The rearrangement links TRBV6-5 to TRBJ2-2; weak D call: TRBD2 (6 bases). The V end lost 4 bases, the J end lost 1 base, and 7 bases lay between the germline ends. Germline V gene data show CDR1 as MNHEY and CDR2 as SVGAGI. This CDR3 spans 14 amino acids. DNA for the CDR3: TGTGCCAGCAGTTCGGGACTGAACACCGGGGAGCTGTTTTTT. This translates into CASSSGLNTGELFF.

The chain combines TRBV19 with TRBJ1-4, with D uncertain. Germline lookup yields CDR1 LNHDA and CDR2 SQIVND (reference sequence). Deletions cut 3 bases from V and 6 bases from J, with 2 bases between. The CDR3 runs 11 residues. The CDR3 loop is CASSIYEKLFF. As DNA, the CDR3 is TGTGCCAGTAGTATCTATGAAAAACTGTTTTTT.

The rearrangement uses TRBV5-6 and TRBJ2-3; TRBD2 matches at 8 bases. There are 16 residues in the CDR3. Germline lookup yields CDR1 SGHDT and CDR2 YYEEEE. Trimming cost V 0 bases and J 0 bases; bases outside gene matches: 3. CDR3 amino acids: CASSLETSGSTDTQYF. CDR3 DNA sequence: TGTGCCAGCAGCTTGGAAACTAGCGGAAGCACAGATACGCAGTATTTT.

The rearrangement links TRBV28 to TRBJ2-1, with TRBD2 identical over 13 bases. This CDR3 is 18 amino acids long. Germline CDR1 and CDR2: MDHEN and SYDVKM. With V trimmed by 5 bases and J by 3 bases, 10 bases remained unmatched. DNA of the CDR3: TGTGCCAGCAGTCCCGGGACTAGCGGGAAATTTTTCTACAATGAGCAGTTCTTC. Amino acid sequence: CASSPGTSGKFFYNEQFF.

The V gene is TRBV5-5, the J gene TRBJ1-2; D is possibly TRBD1 (6 bases). V lost 3 bases and J lost 1, with 10 bases in between. In germline, CDR1 is SGHKS, CDR2 YYEKEE (reference sequence). CDR3 length: 14 amino acids. The CDR3 loop reads CASSSGEGNYGYTF. In DNA form, the CDR3 reads TGTGCCAGCAGCTCAGGGGAAGGTAACTATGGCTACACCTTC.

V is TRBV28 and J is TRBJ1-5; D is perhaps TRBD1 (6 bases). Trimming left V 2 bases short and J 4 bases short, with 12 bases between. Germline assignment: CDR1 MDHEN and CDR2 SYDVKM. CDR3 size: 15 residues. The CDR3 sequence is CASSLGGHPNQPQHF. CDR3 DNA: TGTGCCAGCAGTTTAGGGGGACATCCTAATCAGCCCCAGCATTTT.

The V call is TRBV5-1, the J call TRBJ2-2; the match to TRBD2 covers 10 bases. Germline-derived CDR1 and CDR2 are SGHRS and YFSETQ. Trimming took 1 base from V and 7 from J; bases not matched to a gene: 7. CDR3 length equals 16 residues. The CDR3 DNA is TGCGCCAGCAGCTTGCCGTCTAGCGGGGGTGGCGGGGAGCTGTTTTTT. Protein product: CASSLPSSGGGGELFF. The full variable domain, rest sourced from reference TRBV5-1 and TRBJ2-2, is KAGVTQTPRYLIKTRGQQVTLSCSPISGHRSVSWYQQTPGQGLQFLFEYFSETQRNKGNFPGRFSGRQFSNSRSEMNVSTLELGDSALYLCASSLPSSGGGGELFFGEGSRLTVL.

The V call is TRBV11-2, the J call TRBJ2-5; TRBD1 is a possible D gene (6 bases). Germline assignment: CDR1 SGHAT and CDR2 FQNNGV. Between the trimmed V and J ends, which lost 4 bases and 0 bases, there was a span of 15 bases. The CDR3 runs to 16 residues. The CDR3 DNA is TGTGCCAGCAGCTGGGGGCCTGGTGGGGACCAAGAGACCCAGTACTTC. Residues: CASSWGPGGDQETQYF.

The chain joins TRBV6-5 to TRBJ1-2; no definite D call. This CDR3 is built from 14 residues. Between the trimmed V and J ends, which lost 2 bases and 7 bases, there was a span of 14 bases. Germline lookup yields CDR1 MNHEY and CDR2 SVGAGI. The CDR3 reads CASSYGEGMGGYTF. The CDR3 region has the DNA TGTGCCAGCAGTTACGGAGAGGGTATGGGTGGCTACACCTTC.

V is TRBV30 and J is TRBJ1-2; D is unclear. CDR3 length equals 15 residues. V was pared by 0 bases and J by 4 bases, with 15 bases between. In germline, CDR1 is GTSNPN, CDR2 SVGIG (reference sequence). The CDR3 region has the DNA TGTGCCTGGAGTGTAGAGAGGGAGGGTATCTATGGCTACACCTTC. Translating it yields CAWSVEREGIYGYTF.

The chain joins TRBV9 to TRBJ2-5, with TRBD2 as a possible D gene (5 bases). Germline V gene sequence: CDR1 SGDLS, CDR2 YYNGEE. This CDR3 comprises 12 residues. Trimming removed 3 bases at V and 11 bases at J, with 14 bases between. Here the CDR3 reads CASSGTSGEQYF. The CDR3, as DNA: TGTGCCAGCAGCGGGACCTCCGGGGAGCAGTACTTC.

The V and J genes are TRBV27 and TRBJ2-5; 7 bases align to TRBD1. Germline V gives CDR1 MNHEY, CDR2 SMNVEV (reference sequence). The length of the CDR3 is 16 residues. Trimming cost V 2 bases and J 3 bases; bases outside gene matches: 9. Here the CDR3 DNA reads TGTGCCAGCAGTTTAAGGTATTGGGACAGAGAAGAGACCCAGTACTTC. It specifies CASSLRYWDREETQYF.

The CDR3 DNA follows: TGTGCCAGCAGCTCTTCTAGCGGGGGGTATCGCACAGATACGCAGTATTTT. It yields the protein CASSSSSGGYRTDTQYF. The rearrangement uses TRBV7-9 and TRBJ2-3, with 11 positions matching TRBD2. CDR3 length: 17 amino acids. In germline, CDR1 is SEHNR, CDR2 FQNEAQ (reference sequence). V dropped 4 bases and J dropped 1; count of bases not matched to a gene: 7.

The chain is built from TRBV9 and TRBJ2-7, with a weak D call TRBD1 (6 bases). V dropped 3 bases and J dropped 0 bases, with 7 bases sitting between them. Germline CDR1 SGDLS, CDR2 YYNGEE. The CDR3 sequence is 13 residues long. Here the CDR3 reads CASSAGHSYEQYF. In DNA form, the CDR3 reads TGTGCCAGCAGCGCGGGACACTCCTACGAGCAGTACTTC.